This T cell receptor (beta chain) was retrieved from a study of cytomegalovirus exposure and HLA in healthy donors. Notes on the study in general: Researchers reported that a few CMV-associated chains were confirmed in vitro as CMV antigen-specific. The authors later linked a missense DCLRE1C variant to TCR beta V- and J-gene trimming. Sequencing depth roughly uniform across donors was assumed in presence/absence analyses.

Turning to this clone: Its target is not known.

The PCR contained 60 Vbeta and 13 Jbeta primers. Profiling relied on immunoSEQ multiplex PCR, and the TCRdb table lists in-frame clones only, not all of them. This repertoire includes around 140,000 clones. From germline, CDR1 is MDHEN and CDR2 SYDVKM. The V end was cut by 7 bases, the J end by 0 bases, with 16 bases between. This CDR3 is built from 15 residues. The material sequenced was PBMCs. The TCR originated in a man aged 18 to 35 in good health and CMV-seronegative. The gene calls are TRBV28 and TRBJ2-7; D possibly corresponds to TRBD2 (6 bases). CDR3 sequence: CASTPGGASSYEQYF. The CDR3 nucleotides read TGTGCCAGCACCCCGGGCGGGGCGAGCTCCTACGAGCAGTACTTC. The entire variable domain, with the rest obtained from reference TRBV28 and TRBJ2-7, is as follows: DVKVTQSSRYLVKRTGEKVFLECVQDMDHENMFWYRQDPGLGLRLIYFSYDVKMKEKGDIPEGYSVSREKKERFSLILESASTNQTSMYLCASTPGGASSYEQYFGPGTRLTVT.